This T cell receptor beta chain was documented in a study of blood T cell repertoires in COVID-19. As for the study in general: Spain, Italy and the United States supplied samples that represented acute and convalescent COVID-19. In each case, the material was cDNA or gDNA derived from T cells, B-cell-depleted T cells, or PBMCs.

CDR1 is MDHEN, CDR2 SYDVKM, per germline. The CDR3 spans 16 residues. V lost 2 bases to trimming and J lost 0 bases; unmatched junction nucleotides: 6. In the authors' methods: Amplified reference gene primers provided the basis for estimating nucleated cell counts. Assay: immunoSEQ multiplex PCR; the TCRdb copy retains only in-frame clones and omits some. The D gene and trimming were derived from the DNA, and the V and J assignments and clone size from that table. The top ten hold about 11% of the sample, which has roughly 93,000 clones, approximately 81% seen once. This clone appeared a single time.

The receptor comes from a woman at least 80 years old with acute or convalescent COVID-19. Sequenced material: peripheral blood. The chain has TRBV28 and TRBJ1-1, with 7 bases aligning to TRBD1. CDR3 loop: CASSLPDRVLNTEAFF. As DNA, the CDR3 is TGTGCCAGCAGTTTACCAGACAGGGTCCTGAACACTGAAGCTTTCTTT. Together with reference TRBV28 and TRBJ1-1, the CDR3 gives the full variable domain: DVKVTQSSRYLVKRTGEKVFLECVQDMDHENMFWYRQDPGLGLRLIYFSYDVKMKEKGDIPEGYSVSREKKERFSLILESASTNQTSMYLCASSLPDRVLNTEAFFGQGTRLTVV.